This T cell receptor (beta chain) came from a study of technical replicates of blood from a handful of donors. Only in-frame clones appear in the TCRdb table, and some are missing; sequencing was by immunoSEQ multiplex PCR. The profile covers tens of thousands of clones, with approximately 90% appearing a single time and 3.5% to 5% taken by the ten largest. Germline values: CDR1 SGHAT, CDR2 FQNNGV. This CDR3 spans 14 amino acids. The germline V and J ends were trimmed by 6 bases and 8 bases, with 19 bases remaining between them. This clonotype was sampled from a human donor in good health. Some clones in this sample may be carry-over from other donors' samples. Sequenced: PBMCs. The chain uses TRBV11-2 and TRBJ1-2, with a weak D call TRBD1 (5 bases). The CDR3, as DNA: TGTGCCAGCAGAGGATTCCTCGGGGGGGTCGGCTACACCTTC. It translates to CASRGFLGGVGYTF.